This T cell receptor beta chain was sequenced for a study of shared clonotypes between healthy human individuals (dated by TCRdb to 2020 to 2022). Notes on the research overall: The cohort comprised a couple of women and three men aged 18 to 49 years. For each donor, CD4 naive and CD4 memory were each run on three plates, CD8 naive on two plates, and CD8 memory on one plate. To estimate repertoire size and how much clonotype sharing occurs between individuals, the study deeply sequenced the blood TCR repertoires of about 5 healthy adults. Different laboratories and diverse techniques were used to prepare libraries and sequence TCR repertoires, to increase sequencing depth and limit assay-specific biases. Leukapheresis yielded between about 0.94 and 9 billion PBMCs per donor. General findings and caveats noted by the study authors: Estimated clonotype richness was generally larger for naive than for memory subsets. Higher generation probabilities were observed for clonotypes shared by all four sorted-subset donors than for non-shared clonotypes. Only blood was sampled, and tissue TCR repertoires likely differ from those in blood. Rarefaction of sorted-subset datasets indicated incomplete sequencing despite the large sequencing depth. Because the study included only a small number of donors, the genetic and exposure-history diversity represented was limited. Across a handful of donors, roughly 5.1% of naive CD4, approximately 3.5% of naive CD8, about 2.3% of memory CD4, and 0.4% of memory CD8 clonotypes were shared. Based on pairwise subsampling, the degree of clonotype sharing among donors was expected to be affected by sequencing depth.

On this clone itself: This receptor's antigen is unknown. Base qualities are not provided; no much larger clone lies one nucleotide away.

CDR1 and CDR2 (SQVTM, ANQGSEA) derive from the germline V gene. The CDR3 runs 16 residues from the cysteine to the phenylalanine. The only DNA kept is the CDR3, 48 bases in frame from the first base. V and J lose 3 bases and 1 base, and a span of 18 bases separates them. Donors were healthy HIV-negative adults with no recently reported acute infections or vaccinations. All donors were Caucasian adults living in Nashville, Tennessee, USA. CD4+ T cells were enriched by magnetic negative selection; naive cells were then positively selected on CD45RA, and the negative fraction formed the memory subset. After blood collection by leukapheresis, PBMCs were isolated using Ficoll-Histopaque density gradient centrifugation and then cryopreserved in the vapor phase of liquid nitrogen. Analytical flow cytometry was used to check the purity and quantity of every magnetically sorted T cell population. Genomic DNA was isolated from every sorted fraction and measured by UV absorbance on a Nanodrop 2000c.

Using the deep immunoSEQ assay, multiplex PCR amplified TCR CDR3 regions from genomic DNA. Extracted genomic DNA from each cell subset was distributed evenly across all wells of several immunoSEQ 96-well plates, and each plate was treated as a replicate. For sorted subsets, approximately 190 ng of genomic DNA, equivalent to about 30,000 T cell genomes, went into each replicate PCR. Purified libraries were quantified with a Qubit 3.0 fluorometer, sized on a Bioanalyzer 2100, and re-quantified with the KAPA Library Quantification kit. A separate single-read 150-cycle Illumina NextSeq 550 flow cell was used to sequence each immunoSEQ 96-well plate. Per the source publication's procedure: The immunoSEQ output contained only junctional sequences without quality scores, so filtering could not match that applied to full-length reads. Sequences were annotated with PyIR, a Python wrapper for IgBLAST v1.9, and V/J genes and CDR3 were assigned using IMGT germline references. Reads were filtered out if the reads had weak V/J assignments (E-value above 1e-6), no CDR3, stop codons, out-of-frame junctions, or ambiguous translated residues. V3J clonotypes were defined as sequences sharing an identical inferred V gene, J gene, and CDR3 amino acid sequence. Percentage overlap between repertoires was calculated by dividing the number of shared unique clonotypes by the size of the smaller repertoire. Three approaches were used to assess repertoire richness: RTK rarefaction, the Chao1 estimator, and Recon v2.1 estimates of unobserved clonotypes. Generation probabilities were computed with OLGA for all TCRbeta clonotypes obtained by the gDNA method from several donors. Imported from immuneACCESS, the table was reduced by TCRdb to in-frame sequences with V and J called. These copies leave out some clones; in studies compared against another copy, an unresolved V gene accounts for under half, and the cause of the remainder is not known. V and J calls and clone size are as listed in that table; D and trimming were resolved from the DNA. In this sample the table shows some 2,100,000 clones, approximately 94% of which occur a single time. Roughly 0.13% of the sample is held by the ten biggest clonotypes.

Rearrangement joined TRBV29-1 to TRBJ2-5; the D gene is perhaps TRBD1 or TRBD2, as each covers 5 bases. Sequenced: naive CD4+ T cells sorted from blood. Taken with the paper, the label for cell subset or site translates to: CD45RA+ positively selected. The TCR originated in a man aged 18 to 29 in good health. Here the CDR3 is given as CSVEERGAHPQETQYF. The sequenced DNA is TGCAGCGTTGAGGAGAGGGGCGCACATCCCCAAGAGACCCAGTACTTC.